Shown below are 12 T cell receptor beta chains from a single sample sequenced in a study of blood T cell repertoires in COVID-19. The method was immunoSEQ multiplex PCR; TCRdb's version includes in-frame clones alone and lacks a portion of them. This table holds about 480,000 clones, 88% found once. Sequencing was performed on PBMCs or T cells enriched from blood (not recorded which). Receptor source: a woman between 35 and 50 years old who had recovered from COVID-19.

J is TRBJ2-3 and V is TRBV4-3; maybe TRBD2 (6 bases). The CDR3 extends over 18 amino acids. Germline V CDR1 and CDR2: LGHNA, YSLEER. The V and J ends lost 4 bases and 2 bases respectively, with 22 bases between them. In nucleotides, the CDR3 is TGCGCCAGCAGCCGGGAAAGAAGGTTAGCGGCAACCACAGATACGCAGTATTTT. Amino acid sequence: CASSRERRLAATTDTQYF.

The V gene is TRBV5-6, the J gene TRBJ1-1; perhaps TRBD1 as D (6 bases). Germline assignment: CDR1 SGHDT and CDR2 YYEEEE. The CDR3 contains 14 residues. V lost 2 bases to trimming and J lost 11 bases, with 19 bases between them. The CDR3 bases are TGTGCCAGCAGCTTTGCGGGGGGCGCTATGGAGGCTTTCTTT. Protein: CASSFAGGAMEAFF. Full variable domain (missing parts from reference TRBV5-6 and TRBJ1-1): DAGVTQSPTHLIKTRGQQVTLRCSPKSGHDTVSWYQQALGQGPQFIFQYYEEEERQRGNFPDRFSGHQFPNYSSELNVNALLLGDSALYLCASSFAGGAMEAFFGQGTRLTVV.

The chain joins TRBV5-5 to TRBJ2-7, with 12 bases aligning to TRBD2. Germline lookup yields CDR1 SGHKS and CDR2 YYEKEE (reference sequence). This CDR3 is 18 amino acids long. The V segment lost 0 bases and the J segment 0 bases; nucleotides outside the gene matches: 7. CDR3 region: CASSLGLAGGGSSYEQYF. CDR3 in DNA: TGTGCCAGCAGCTTGGGGCTAGCGGGAGGGGGGAGCTCCTACGAGCAGTACTTC.

J is TRBJ2-7 and V is TRBV3-1 (or the pseudogene TRBV3-2), with D maybe TRBD2 (6 bases). The germline CDR1 and CDR2 sequences are LGHDT and YNNKEL (reference sequence). Trimming stripped 0 bases from V and 0 bases from J, with 12 bases between. The CDR3 extends over 16 amino acids. CDR3 DNA sequence: TGTGCCAGCAGCCAAGAAAGGCTAGCGAGCTCCTACGAGCAGTACTTC. It specifies CASSQERLASSYEQYF.

The V gene is TRBV14, the J gene TRBJ2-1; 7 nucleotides line up with TRBD1. Trimming removed 4 bases from V and 5 bases from J; junction bases left unmatched: 23. This CDR3 has 20 amino acids. Germline CDR1 and CDR2: SGHDN and FVKESK. The CDR3 spells CASSPETGADGSHYHNEQFF. The CDR3 coding sequence is TGTGCCAGCAGCCCAGAAACAGGGGCGGATGGGTCCCATTACCACAATGAGCAGTTCTTC.

The gene calls are TRBV19 and TRBJ1-4; D unclear. The CDR3 has 17 amino acids. Trimming removed 7 bases from V and 1 base from J, with 19 bases in between. The germline V gene has CDR1 LNHDA and CDR2 SQIVND (reference sequence). The CDR3: CASTFGGQGLTNEKLFF. In DNA, the CDR3 is TGTGCCAGTACCTTTGGAGGTCAAGGATTAACTAATGAAAAACTGTTTTTT.

The chain couples TRBV5-1 to TRBJ2-5; 12 positions match TRBD1. Per germline, CDR1 SGHRS and CDR2 YFSETQ. The junction had 10 bases not matched to a gene; V was cut back by 5 bases and J by 2 bases. The CDR3 runs to 17 residues. The CDR3 region is CASSSGQGALGQETQYF. The CDR3 DNA is TGCGCCAGCAGTTCGGGACAGGGGGCTTTAGGTCAAGAGACCCAGTACTTC. Full variable domain (outside the CDR3, taken from reference TRBV5-1 and TRBJ2-5): KAGVTQTPRYLIKTRGQQVTLSCSPISGHRSVSWYQQTPGQGLQFLFEYFSETQRNKGNFPGRFSGRQFSNSRSEMNVSTLELGDSALYLCASSSGQGALGQETQYFGPGTRLLVL.

This chain connects TRBV7-5 to TRBJ2-5; the table's D gene call, TRBD1, was not cross checked with the DNA. TRBV7-5 counts as a pseudogene. CDR3 length equals 17 residues. For the CDR3, the DNA is TGTGCCAGAAGCTTTTTAGAGGACAGAGAGTACCAAGAGACCCAGTACTTC. Encoded protein: CARSFLEDREYQETQYF.

J is TRBJ2-7 and V is TRBV7-9; possible D gene TRBD1, 7 bases. The CDR3 runs to 16 residues. In germline, CDR1 is SEHNR, CDR2 FQNEAQ (reference sequence). V lost 7 bases to trimming and J lost 0 bases, with 19 bases between them. The CDR3 coding sequence is TGTGCCAGCACCCTTGCAGGGGGGCCTAGCTCCTACGAGCAGTACTTC. Amino acids: CASTLAGGPSSYEQYF.

This chain links TRBV5-1 with TRBJ2-1, with D maybe TRBD1 (5 bases). The V end lost 0 bases, the J end lost 3 bases, and 10 bases lay between the germline ends. The germline CDR1 and CDR2 sequences are SGHRS and YFSETQ. The CDR3 totals 15 residues. Here the CDR3 DNA reads TGCGCCAGCAGCTTGGGTCAGGGCTACTACAATGAGCAGTTCTTC. Translated: CASSLGQGYYNEQFF.

This chain connects TRBV14 to TRBJ2-3, with TRBD2 matching over 7 bases. With V trimmed by 0 bases and J by 5 bases, 8 bases remained unmatched. From germline, CDR1 is SGHDN and CDR2 FVKESK. This CDR3 region has 16 residues. The CDR3 DNA reads as TGTGCCAGCAGCCAAGAAGCGAGGGCTAGCGGAGATACGCAGTATTTT. Encoded protein: CASSQEARASGDTQYF.

This rearrangement joins TRBV5-4 to TRBJ1-2; D is unclear. In germline, CDR1 is SGHNT, CDR2 YYREEE (reference sequence). CDR3 length: 14 residues. Trimming left V 4 bases short and J 8 bases short, with 18 bases between. This CDR3 reads CASSTPNNPGGYTF. CDR3 DNA sequence: TGTGCCAGCAGCACCCCGAATAATCCGGGGGGCTACACCTTC.